Each of the 22 T cell receptor beta chains below was sequenced from the same sample in a study of T cell clonotyping in hematopoietic cell transplantation. Time point noted: recipient sample about 28 days before transplant, after cytoreduction. The table came from immunoSEQ multiplex PCR; TCRdb's copy has only in-frame clones and leaves some out. The sample includes roughly 20,000 clones, around 90% of them seen just once. The material was peripheral blood mononuclear cells, obtained before stem cell transplant. These receptors all come from a man younger than 35 with biphenotypic leukemia. Some clones in this sample may be carry-over from other donors' samples.

This chain links TRBV2 with TRBJ1-1; 7 bases align to TRBD1. The CDR3 is made up of 15 amino acids. Germline CDR1 reads SNHLY; CDR2 reads FYNNEI. V trimming: 7 bases; J trimming: 3 bases; junction bases outside the gene matches: 11. The CDR3 DNA is TGTGCCAGCACCCTCGAGGACAGGTCCTACACTGAAGCTTTCTTT. This encodes CASTLEDRSYTEAFF. The whole variable domain, remainder taken from reference TRBV2 and TRBJ1-1, is EPEVTQTPSHQVTQMGQEVILRCVPISNHLYFYWYRQILGQKVEFLVSFYNNEISEKSEIFDDQFSVERPDGSNFTLKIRSTKLEDSAMYFCASTLEDRSYTEAFFGQGTRLTVV.

The rearrangement links TRBV11-2 to TRBJ2-5; D remains unclear. Germline V gene lookup returns CDR1 SGHAT and CDR2 FQNNGV. The CDR3 has 12 amino acids. V was pared by 5 bases and J by 0 bases, with 4 bases between. The CDR3 coding sequence is TGTGCCAGCAGCCCGTACCAAGAGACCCAGTACTTC. It translates to CASSPYQETQYF.

The rearrangement joins TRBV7-3 to TRBJ1-1, with a possible D match to TRBD1 (5 bases). The CDR3 is 12 amino acids. The V and J ends lost 3 bases and 7 bases respectively, with 9 bases between them. CDR1 SGHTA and CDR2 FQGTGA come from the germline V gene. CDR3 bases: TGTGCCAGCAGCTTGATGGGGGGTGAAGCTTTCTTT. This codes for CASSLMGGEAFF.

The gene calls are TRBV14 and TRBJ2-7; D may be TRBD1 (6 bases). The CDR3 consists of 16 residues. Trimming shortened V by 7 bases and J by 0 bases, and 19 bases separated the two germline ends. CDR1 is SGHDN, CDR2 FVKESK, per germline. CDR3 DNA: TGTGCCAGCAAGACGAAAGACAGGTCCTTCTCCTACGAGCAGTACTTC. It encodes CASKTKDRSFSYEQYF.

The chain couples TRBV6-1 to TRBJ1-1; TRBD1 matches 7 bases. The J segment lost 1 base and the V segment lost 6 bases, leaving 2 bases of the junction unmatched. CDR1 is MNHNS, CDR2 SASEGT, per germline. The CDR3 has 13 residues. The CDR3 DNA sequence: TGTGCCAGCAGCCGACAGGGGAACACTGAAGCTTTCTTT. It translates to CASSRQGNTEAFF.

Written as DNA, the CDR3 is TGTGCCAGCAGCGTATTAGCCTCCCGAGAAAAACTGTTTTTT. Translating it yields CASSVLASREKLFF. The chain combines TRBV9 with TRBJ1-4; the D is unclear. The V end was cut by 1 base, the J end by 8 bases, with 12 bases between. Germline V gene data show CDR1 as SGDLS and CDR2 as YYNGEE. The length of the CDR3 is 14 residues.

The chain carries TRBV29-1 and TRBJ1-4; D is possibly TRBD1 (6 bases). CDR1 SQVTM and CDR2 ANQGSEA come from the germline V gene. V lost 7 bases to trimming and J lost 7 bases, with 16 bases between them. The CDR3 is 13 amino acids. The CDR3 nucleotides are TGCAGCGCCCTAACAGGGATGGGTGAAAAACTGTTTTTT. Translated, it gives CSALTGMGEKLFF.

The chain couples TRBV6-1 to TRBJ1-5; 7 nucleotides match TRBD1. The CDR3 extends over 15 amino acids. With V trimmed by 4 bases and J by 4 bases, 7 bases remained unmatched. Germline CDR1 is MNHNS and CDR2 is SASEGT. The DNA for the CDR3 is TGTGCCAGCAGTGGAGCCGGGACAGAAAATCAGCCCCAGCATTTT. Residues: CASSGAGTENQPQHF.

Only a few counts were recorded for this clone. The chain carries TRBV15 and TRBJ1-1; D is possibly TRBD1 (5 bases). The ends were cut back, 2 bases at V and 4 bases at J, with 14 bases in the middle. CDR1 and CDR2 from the germline V gene are LNHNV and YYDKDF (reference sequence). This CDR3 spans 15 amino acids. The CDR3 spells CATSRLAGQGTEAFF. The CDR3 region has the DNA TGTGCCACCAGCAGACTCGCCGGCCAGGGCACTGAAGCTTTCTTT.

The chain recombines TRBV27 with TRBJ1-3, with D possibly matching TRBD1 (6 bases). Germline lookup yields CDR1 MNHEY and CDR2 SMNVEV (reference sequence). The CDR3 covers 14 residues. V was cut by 9 bases and J by 0 bases, with 12 bases left in between. The CDR3 DNA reads TGTGCCAGTTGGCAGGGGTCCTCTGGAAACACCATATATTTT. Encoded protein: CASWQGSSGNTIYF.

This chain uses TRBV23-1 with TRBJ2-3; perhaps D is TRBD1 or TRBD2 (5 bases each). TRBV23-1 is flagged as an ORF with uncertain function. Trimming took off 2 bases at V and 4 bases at J, with 13 bases between the two ends. The CDR3 is 15 residues long. The CDR3 protein is CASSQLLRGSDTQYF. The CDR3 DNA is TGCGCCAGCAGTCAACTGCTGAGGGGATCAGATACGCAGTATTTT.

This chain uses TRBV25-1 with TRBJ2-1; 11 bases match TRBD2. Per germline, CDR1 MGHDK and CDR2 SYGVNS. This CDR3 region has 17 residues. V lost 5 bases, J lost 7 bases, and 13 bases stayed unmatched. CDR3 sequence reads: CASSPLVGSGRGNEQFF. The DNA for the CDR3 is TGTGCCAGCAGTCCCCTGGTAGGTAGCGGGAGGGGAAATGAGCAGTTCTTC. The complete variable domain, with remaining parts taken from reference TRBV25-1 and TRBJ2-1, reads EADIYQTPRYLVIGTGKKITLECSQTMGHDKMYWYQQDPGMELHLIHYSYGVNSTEKGDLSSESTVSRIRTEHFPLTLESARPSHTSQYLCASSPLVGSGRGNEQFFGPGTRLTVL.

This clone has a single count. V usage is TRBV4-2 and J usage is TRBJ2-3; 10 nucleotides line up with TRBD2. The germline V gene has CDR1 LGHNA and CDR2 YNFKEQ. CDR3 length: 13 amino acids. The junction had 3 bases not matched to a gene; V was cut back by 9 bases and J by 3 bases. CDR3 coding DNA: TGTGCCAGTAAGCGGGGGGGGACAGATACGCAGTATTTT. Its translation: CASKRGGTDTQYF.

This chain joins TRBV5-1 and TRBJ1-3, with D possibly being TRBD1 (6 bases). Trimming removed 4 bases at V and 4 bases at J, with 15 bases between. Germline V gene data show CDR1 as SGHRS and CDR2 as YFSETQ. This CDR3 has 15 residues. This CDR3 reads CASSLEGVGGNTIYF. CDR3 DNA: TGCGCCAGCAGCCTAGAGGGGGTTGGAGGAAACACCATATATTTT.

The chain recombines TRBV13 with TRBJ2-7, with a tentative D call TRBD1 (6 bases). V was cut by 1 base and J by 1 base, with 11 bases left in between. Germline V gene data show CDR1 as PRHDT and CDR2 as FYEKMQ (reference sequence). This CDR3 spans 15 amino acids. The CDR3, as DNA: TGTGCCAGCAGCTTAGAAGGGACACCTTCCTACGAGCAGTACTTC. Translation gives CASSLEGTPSYEQYF. The full variable domain, in which reference TRBV13 and TRBJ2-7 provide the parts outside the CDR3, is AAGVIQSPRHLIKEKRETATLKCYPIPRHDTVYWYQQGPGQDPQFLISFYEKMQSDKGSIPDRFSAQQFSDYHSELNMSSLELGDSALYFCASSLEGTPSYEQYFGPGTRLTVT.

This chain links TRBV6-5 with TRBJ2-7; 7 bases fit TRBD2. The CDR3 covers 14 residues. V lost 6 bases to trimming and J lost 0 bases; unmatched junction nucleotides: 5. The germline gives CDR1 MNHEY, CDR2 SVGAGI. The CDR3 region is CASRPGGSSYEQYF. In DNA, the CDR3 is TGTGCCAGCAGACCCGGCGGGAGCTCCTACGAGCAGTACTTC.

The V call is TRBV19, the J call TRBJ1-3; D is ambiguous. Germline V gene sequence: CDR1 LNHDA, CDR2 SQIVND (reference sequence). The CDR3 has 13 residues. The ends were cut back, 8 bases at V and 0 bases at J, with 8 bases in the middle. Written as DNA, the CDR3 is TGTGCCAGTGAGTCCATCTCTGGAAACACCATATATTTT. This codes for CASESISGNTIYF.

V gene TRBV2 combines with J gene TRBJ1-1; perhaps TRBD1 as D (6 bases). V lost 4 bases and J lost 6, with 9 bases in between. CDR1 is SNHLY and CDR2 is FYNNEI in the germline V gene. The CDR3 loop spans 12 amino acids. CDR3 protein: CASSGNRAEAFF. The CDR3 DNA reads as TGTGCCAGCAGTGGGAACAGGGCTGAAGCTTTCTTT.

The chain employs TRBV11-2 and TRBJ2-1; 16 bases fit TRBD2. Germline trimming cut 3 bases from V and 15 bases from J; bases unmatched to any gene: 11. The germline V gene has CDR1 SGHAT and CDR2 FQNNGV. This CDR3 has 16 amino acids. CDR3 DNA: TGTGCCAGCAGCTTCTCCACCGGGACTAGCGGGGGGGGCATGTTCTTC. Translation gives CASSFSTGTSGGGMFF.

The genes are TRBV6-5 and TRBJ2-3; tentatively, D is TRBD2 (5 bases). The CDR3 extends over 12 amino acids. Trimming took off 10 bases at V and 0 bases at J, with 8 bases between the two ends. Germline V gives CDR1 MNHEY, CDR2 SVGAGI. The CDR3 sequence is CATRGSTDTQYF. DNA of the CDR3: TGTGCCACCCGGGGAAGCACAGATACGCAGTATTTT.

This chain joins TRBV21-1 and TRBJ2-5; TRBD2 is the table's D call, not checked against the DNA. TRBV21-1 is marked as a pseudogene. This CDR3 region has 12 residues. The DNA for the CDR3 is TGTGCCAGTCGTTATGTTCAAGAGACCCAGTACTTC. Protein: CASRYVQETQYF.

The J gene is TRBJ1-1, the V gene TRBV29-1; D may be TRBD1 (6 bases). The CDR3 is 12 residues long. Trimming stripped 6 bases from V and 4 bases from J, with 12 bases between. Germline-derived CDR1 and CDR2 are SQVTM and ANQGSEA. CDR3: CSVEDRSTEAFF. The CDR3, as DNA: TGCAGCGTAGAGGACAGAAGCACTGAAGCTTTCTTT. Full variable domain (outside the CDR3, taken from reference TRBV29-1 and TRBJ1-1): SAVISQKPSRDICQRGTSLTIQCQVDSQVTMMFWYRQQPGQSLTLIATANQGSEATYESGFVIDKFPISRPNLTFSTLTVSNMSPEDSSIYLCSVEDRSTEAFFGQGTRLTVV.